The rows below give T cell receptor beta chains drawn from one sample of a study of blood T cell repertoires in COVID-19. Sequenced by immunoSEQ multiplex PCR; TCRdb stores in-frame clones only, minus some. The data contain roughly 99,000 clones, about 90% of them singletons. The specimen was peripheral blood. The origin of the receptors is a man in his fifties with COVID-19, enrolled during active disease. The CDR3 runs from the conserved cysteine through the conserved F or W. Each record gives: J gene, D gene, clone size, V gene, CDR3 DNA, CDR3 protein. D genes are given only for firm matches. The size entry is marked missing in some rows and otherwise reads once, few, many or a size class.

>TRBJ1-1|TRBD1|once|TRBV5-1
TGCGCCAGCAGCGGACAGGTGAACACTGAAGCTTTCTTT
CASSGQVNTEAFF
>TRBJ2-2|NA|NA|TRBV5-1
TGCGCCAGCAATCGGCTACCAGGGGGGACCGGGGAGCTGTTTTTT
CASNRLPGGTGELFF
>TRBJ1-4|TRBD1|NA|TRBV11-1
TGTGCCAGCAGCATCGGGACAGGAAATGAAAAACTGTTTTTT
CASSIGTGNEKLFF
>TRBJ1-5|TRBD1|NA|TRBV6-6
TGTGCCAGCACCCAACAGGGGATTCAGCCCCAGCATTTT
CASTQQGIQPQHF
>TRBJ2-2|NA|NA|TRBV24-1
TGTGCCACCAGCGAGTTCACCGGGGAGCTGTTTTTT
CATSEFTGELFF
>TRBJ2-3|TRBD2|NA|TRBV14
TGTGCCAGCAGTCCGGCTAGCGGGGGTAAGCAGTATTTT
CASSPASGGKQYF
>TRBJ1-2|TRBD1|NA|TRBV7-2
TGTGCCAGCAGCTTAGGGCTCCTCCGGGACAGTAACTATGGCTACACCTTC
CASSLGLLRDSNYGYTF
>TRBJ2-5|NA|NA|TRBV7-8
TGTGCCAGCAGTCAAGGGACTGTGCGAGAGACCCAGTACTTC
CASSQGTVRETQYF
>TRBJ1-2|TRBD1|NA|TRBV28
TGTGCCAGCAGTTTGGGACAGAGCATGTATGGCTACACCTTC
CASSLGQSMYGYTF
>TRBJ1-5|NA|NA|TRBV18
TGTGCCAGCTCATCGACAGAGAATAGCAATCAGCCCCAGCATTTT
CASSSTENSNQPQHF
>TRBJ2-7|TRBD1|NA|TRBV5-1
TGCGCCAGCAGCTTGTTTCGGACAGGGATCTCCTACGAGCAGTACTTC
CASSLFRTGISYEQYF
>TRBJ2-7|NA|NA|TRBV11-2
TGTGCCAGCAGCTCGACAGGTGTTAGCTCCTACGAGCAGTACTTC
CASSSTGVSSYEQYF
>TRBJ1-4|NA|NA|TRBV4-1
TGCGCCAGCAGCCCAGTTCGCGCGGTTAATAATGAAAAACTGTTTTTT
CASSPVRAVNNEKLFF
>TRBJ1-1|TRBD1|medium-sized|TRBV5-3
TGTGCCAGAAGATGTTGGGGTACAGGGGGCACTGAAGCTTTCTTT
CARRCWGTGGTEAFF
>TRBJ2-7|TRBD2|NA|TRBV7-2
TGTGCCAGCAGCTTAGAGGGCGGGGGGACCTACGAGCAGTACTTC
CASSLEGGGTYEQYF
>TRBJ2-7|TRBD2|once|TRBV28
TGTGCCAGCACTAGACTAGCGGGGGGGCAAGAGCAGTACTTC
CASTRLAGGQEQYF
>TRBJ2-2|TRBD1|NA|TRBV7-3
TGTGCCAGCAGCTCCGACAGGGGTGGGAACACCGGGGAGCTGTTTTTT
CASSSDRGGNTGELFF
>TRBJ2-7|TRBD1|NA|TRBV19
TGTGCCAGTAGTATAATCACAGGGGACGAGCAGTACTTC
CASSIITGDEQYF
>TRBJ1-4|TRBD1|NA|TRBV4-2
TGTGCCAGCAGCCACGGCGGGACAGGGGGAGACGAAAAACTGTTTTTT
CASSHGGTGGDEKLFF
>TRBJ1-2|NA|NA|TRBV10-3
TGTGCCATCAGTGAGTCGAAATCTCGCAGGGGAGACTATGGCTACACCTTC
CAISESKSRRGDYGYTF
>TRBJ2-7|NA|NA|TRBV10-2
TGCGCCAGCGTAGACAGAACGAGCTCCTACGAGCAGTACTTC
CASVDRTSSYEQYF
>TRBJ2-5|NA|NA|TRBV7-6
TGTGCCAGCAGGTCAACAGCTGCGTACCAAGAGACCCAGTACTTC
CASRSTAAYQETQYF
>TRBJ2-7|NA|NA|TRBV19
TGTGCCAGTAGTTCAGGACATTCCTACGAGCAGTACTTC
CASSSGHSYEQYF
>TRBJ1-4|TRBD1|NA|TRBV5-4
TGTGCCAGCAGCCTTGACAGGGGGCGTGAAAAACTGTTTTTT
CASSLDRGREKLFF
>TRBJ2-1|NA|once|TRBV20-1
TGCAGTGCTAGTAGTACAGGGCACAATGAGCAGTTCTTC
CSASSTGHNEQFF
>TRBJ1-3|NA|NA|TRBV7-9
TGTGCCAGCAGCTTAGCAGGGGGTGACACCATATATTTT
CASSLAGGDTIYF
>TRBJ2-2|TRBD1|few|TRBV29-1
TGCAGCGTATCTCCGGGACAGCACACCGGGGAGCTGTTTTTT
CSVSPGQHTGELFF
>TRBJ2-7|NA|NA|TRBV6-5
TGTGCCAGCAAGAGTAACTCCCCTTCCTACGAGCAGTACTTC
CASKSNSPSYEQYF
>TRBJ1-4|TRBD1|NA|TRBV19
TGTGCCAGTAGTGAGAGGACAGGGGGCTCTAATGAAAAACTGTTTTTT
CASSERTGGSNEKLFF
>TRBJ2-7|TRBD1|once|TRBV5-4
TGTGCCAGCAGCCTGACAGGGACACTCTCCTACGAGCAGTACTTC
CASSLTGTLSYEQYF
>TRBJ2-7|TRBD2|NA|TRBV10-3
TGTGCCATCGCCGGGACTAGCGGGGGGGCCTACGAGCAGTACTTC
CAIAGTSGGAYEQYF
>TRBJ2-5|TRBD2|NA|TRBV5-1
TGCGCCAGCAGCTTGGGAGCGGGATGGGAGACCCAGTACTTC
CASSLGAGWETQYF
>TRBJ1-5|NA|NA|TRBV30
TGTGCCTGGAGTGGTGCCAGGACAGCCTTCAATCAGCCCCAGCATTTT
CAWSGARTAFNQPQHF
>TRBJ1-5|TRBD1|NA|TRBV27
TGTGCCAGCAGTCCTCGGACAGGTCATAGCAATCAGCCCCAGCATTTT
CASSPRTGHSNQPQHF
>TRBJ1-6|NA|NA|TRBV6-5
TGTGCCAGCAGGGGAGGGAGCTCCTATAATTCACCCCTCCACTTT
CASRGGSSYNSPLHF
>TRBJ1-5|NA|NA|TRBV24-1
TGTGCCACCAGTGATTCCGGGGGATGGAGCAATCAGCCCCAGCATTTT
CATSDSGGWSNQPQHF
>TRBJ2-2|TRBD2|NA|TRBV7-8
TGTGCCAGCAGCTCCCTAGCGGGGGGGCCGAGGGAGCTGTTTTTT
CASSSLAGGPRELFF
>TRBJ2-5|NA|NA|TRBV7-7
TGTGCTAGCAGCTTAGGTCTGTTGGAGACCCAGTACTTC
CASSLGLLETQYF
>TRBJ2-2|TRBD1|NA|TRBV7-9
TGTGCCATTGGACAGGACACCGGGGAGCTGTTTTTT
CAIGQDTGELFF
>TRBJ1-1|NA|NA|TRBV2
TGTGCCAGTTTTGAGAACAGAGTGAACACTGAAGCTTTCTTT
CASFENRVNTEAFF
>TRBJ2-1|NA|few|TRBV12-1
TGTGCCAGCAGCTATGAGACAGGGCTAGGTTCGGGTGGGTCCTACAATGAGCAGTTCTTC
CASSYETGLGSGGSYNEQFF
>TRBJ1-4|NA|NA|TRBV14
TGTGCCAGCAGCCCCCGGGAGTTTAATGAAAAACTGTTTTTT
CASSPREFNEKLFF